The clone carrying this T cell receptor (beta chain) was detected a few times. The data were obtained in a study of blood T cell repertoires in COVID-19. Study background: Sources were T cells, B-cell-depleted T cells, or PBMCs; the material itself was cDNA or gDNA.

This CDR3 is 12 amino acids long. Trimming cost V 4 bases and J 6 bases, with 9 bases left between them. CDR1 is SGHVS, CDR2 FQNEAQ, per germline. Produced via immunoSEQ multiplex PCR; TCRdb's table is partial and in-frame only. Here the sample spans approximately 45,000 clones, approximately 89% being singletons. Input material: peripheral blood. The gene calls are TRBV7-8 and TRBJ1-2; D may be TRBD1 (5 bases). The TCR originated in a woman aged 35 to 49 with acute or convalescent COVID-19. CDR3 DNA sequence: TGTGCCAGCAGCTACGGAGGGGATGGCTACACCTTC. Translation gives CASSYGGDGYTF. The whole variable domain, remainder taken from reference TRBV7-8 and TRBJ1-2, is GAGVSQSPRYKVAKRGQDVALRCDPISGHVSLFWYQQALGQGPEFLTYFQNEAQLDKSGLPSDRFFAERPEGSVSTLKIQRTQQEDSAVYLCASSYGGDGYTFGSGTRLTVV.